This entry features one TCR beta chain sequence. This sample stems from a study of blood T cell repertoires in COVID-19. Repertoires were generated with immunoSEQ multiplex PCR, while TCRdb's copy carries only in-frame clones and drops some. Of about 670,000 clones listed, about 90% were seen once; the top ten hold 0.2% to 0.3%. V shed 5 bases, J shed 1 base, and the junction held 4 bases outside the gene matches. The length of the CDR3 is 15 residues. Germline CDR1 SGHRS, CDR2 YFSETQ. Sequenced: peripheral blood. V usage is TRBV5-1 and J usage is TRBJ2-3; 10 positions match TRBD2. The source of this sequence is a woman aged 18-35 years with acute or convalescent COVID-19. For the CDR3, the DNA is TGCGCCAGCAGGGTAGCGGGGGGTGGCACAGATACGCAGTATTTT. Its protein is CASRVAGGGTDTQYF.